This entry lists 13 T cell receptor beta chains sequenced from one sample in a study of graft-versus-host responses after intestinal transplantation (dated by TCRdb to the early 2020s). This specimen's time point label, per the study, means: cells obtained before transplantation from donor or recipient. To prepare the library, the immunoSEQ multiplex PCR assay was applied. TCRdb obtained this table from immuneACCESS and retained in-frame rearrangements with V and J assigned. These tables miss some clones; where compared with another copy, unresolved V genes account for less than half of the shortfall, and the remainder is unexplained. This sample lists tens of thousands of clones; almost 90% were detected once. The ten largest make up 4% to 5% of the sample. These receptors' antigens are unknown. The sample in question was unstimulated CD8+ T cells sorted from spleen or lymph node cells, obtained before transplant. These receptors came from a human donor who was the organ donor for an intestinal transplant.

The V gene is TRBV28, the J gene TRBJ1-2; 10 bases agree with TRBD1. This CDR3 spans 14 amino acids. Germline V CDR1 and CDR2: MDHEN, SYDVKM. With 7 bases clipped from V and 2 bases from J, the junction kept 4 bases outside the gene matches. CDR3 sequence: CASTRTGGNYGYTF. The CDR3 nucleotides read TGTGCCAGCACCAGGACAGGGGGGAACTATGGCTACACCTTC.

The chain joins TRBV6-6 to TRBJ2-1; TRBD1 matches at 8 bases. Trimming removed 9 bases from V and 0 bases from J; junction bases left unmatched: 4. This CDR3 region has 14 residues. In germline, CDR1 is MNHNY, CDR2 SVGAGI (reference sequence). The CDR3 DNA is TGTGCCAGTAGTGACAGGGGCTCCTACAATGAGCAGTTCTTC. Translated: CASSDRGSYNEQFF.

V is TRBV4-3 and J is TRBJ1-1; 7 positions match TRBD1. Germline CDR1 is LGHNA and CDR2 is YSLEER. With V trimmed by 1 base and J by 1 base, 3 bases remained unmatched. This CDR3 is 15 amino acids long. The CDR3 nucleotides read TGCGCCAGCAGCCAAGCGGGACAGTCGAACACTGAAGCTTTCTTT. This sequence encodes CASSQAGQSNTEAFF.

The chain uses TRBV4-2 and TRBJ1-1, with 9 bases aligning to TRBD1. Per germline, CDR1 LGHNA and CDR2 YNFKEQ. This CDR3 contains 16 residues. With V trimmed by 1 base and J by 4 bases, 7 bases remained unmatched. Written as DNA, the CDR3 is TGTGCCAGCAGCCAAGGAAACACAGGGGGCGGCACTGAAGCTTTCTTT. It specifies CASSQGNTGGGTEAFF.

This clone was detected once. The CDR3 loop reads CASSGDRGSGSPLHF. For the CDR3, the DNA is TGCGCCAGCAGCGGGGACAGGGGCTCAGGGTCACCCCTCCACTTT. The chain recombines TRBV4-1 with TRBJ1-6, with 10 bases matching TRBD1. The CDR3 sequence is 15 residues long. The germline V gene has CDR1 MGHRA and CDR2 YSYEKL. V dropped 5 bases and J dropped 10; count of bases not matched to a gene: 8.

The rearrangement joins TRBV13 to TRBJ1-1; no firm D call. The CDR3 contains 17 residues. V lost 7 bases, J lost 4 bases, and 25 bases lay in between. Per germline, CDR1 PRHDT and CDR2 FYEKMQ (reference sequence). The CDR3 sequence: CASKPLRSRRKPTEAFF. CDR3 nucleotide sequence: TGTGCCAGCAAACCCCTCCGGAGCAGGAGGAAGCCCACTGAAGCTTTCTTT.

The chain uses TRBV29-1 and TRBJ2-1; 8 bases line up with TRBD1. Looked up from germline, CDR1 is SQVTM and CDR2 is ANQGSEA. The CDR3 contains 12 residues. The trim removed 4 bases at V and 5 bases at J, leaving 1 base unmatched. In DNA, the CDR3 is TGCAGCGTTGGGACAGGGAACAATGAGCAGTTCTTC. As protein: CSVGTGNNEQFF.

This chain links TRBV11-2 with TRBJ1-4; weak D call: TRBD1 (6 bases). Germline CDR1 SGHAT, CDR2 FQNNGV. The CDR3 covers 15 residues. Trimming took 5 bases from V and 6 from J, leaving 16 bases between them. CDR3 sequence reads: CASSLSGVTYEKLFF. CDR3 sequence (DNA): TGTGCCAGCAGCCTATCAGGGGTGACGTATGAAAAACTGTTTTTT.

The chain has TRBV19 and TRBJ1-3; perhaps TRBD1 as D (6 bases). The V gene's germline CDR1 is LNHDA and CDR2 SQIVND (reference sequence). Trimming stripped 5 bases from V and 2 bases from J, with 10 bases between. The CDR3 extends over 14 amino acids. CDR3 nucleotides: TGTGCCAGTAGTCGGACAGATCCTGGAAACACCATATATTTT. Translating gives CASSRTDPGNTIYF. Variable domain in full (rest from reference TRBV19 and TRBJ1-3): DGGITQSPKYLFRKEGQNVTLSCEQNLNHDAMYWYRQDPGQGLRLIYYSQIVNDFQKGDIAEGYSVSREKKESFPLTVTSAQKNPTAFYLCASSRTDPGNTIYFGEGSWLTVV.

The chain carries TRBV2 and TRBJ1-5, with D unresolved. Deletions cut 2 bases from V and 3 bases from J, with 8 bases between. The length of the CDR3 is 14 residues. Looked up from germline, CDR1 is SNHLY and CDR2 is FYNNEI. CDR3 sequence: CASSETPHNQPQHF. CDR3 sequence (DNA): TGTGCCAGCAGTGAAACTCCCCACAATCAGCCCCAGCATTTT.

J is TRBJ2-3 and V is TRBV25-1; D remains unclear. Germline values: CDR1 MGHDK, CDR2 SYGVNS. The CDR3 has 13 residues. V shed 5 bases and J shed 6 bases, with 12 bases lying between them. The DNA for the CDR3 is TGTGCCAGCAGTATGTATCGTATGGATACGCAGTATTTT. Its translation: CASSMYRMDTQYF. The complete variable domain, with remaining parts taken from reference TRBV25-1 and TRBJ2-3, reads EADIYQTPRYLVIGTGKKITLECSQTMGHDKMYWYQQDPGMELHLIHYSYGVNSTEKGDLSSESTVSRIRTEHFPLTLESARPSHTSQYLCASSMYRMDTQYFGPGTRLTVL.

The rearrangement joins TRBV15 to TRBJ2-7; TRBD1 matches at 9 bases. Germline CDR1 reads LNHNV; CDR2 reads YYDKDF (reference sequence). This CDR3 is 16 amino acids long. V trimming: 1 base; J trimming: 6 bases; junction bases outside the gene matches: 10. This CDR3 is CATSRAPGTGQREQYV. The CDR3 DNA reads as TGTGCCACCAGCAGAGCCCCCGGGACAGGGCAACGCGAGCAGTACGTC.

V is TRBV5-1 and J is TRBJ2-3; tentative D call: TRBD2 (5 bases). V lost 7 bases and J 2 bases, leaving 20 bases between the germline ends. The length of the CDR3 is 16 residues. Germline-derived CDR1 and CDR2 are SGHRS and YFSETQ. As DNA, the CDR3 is TGCGCCAGCGGATTAACAGCGGTCACAGTCACAGATACGCAGTATTTT. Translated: CASGLTAVTVTDTQYF.